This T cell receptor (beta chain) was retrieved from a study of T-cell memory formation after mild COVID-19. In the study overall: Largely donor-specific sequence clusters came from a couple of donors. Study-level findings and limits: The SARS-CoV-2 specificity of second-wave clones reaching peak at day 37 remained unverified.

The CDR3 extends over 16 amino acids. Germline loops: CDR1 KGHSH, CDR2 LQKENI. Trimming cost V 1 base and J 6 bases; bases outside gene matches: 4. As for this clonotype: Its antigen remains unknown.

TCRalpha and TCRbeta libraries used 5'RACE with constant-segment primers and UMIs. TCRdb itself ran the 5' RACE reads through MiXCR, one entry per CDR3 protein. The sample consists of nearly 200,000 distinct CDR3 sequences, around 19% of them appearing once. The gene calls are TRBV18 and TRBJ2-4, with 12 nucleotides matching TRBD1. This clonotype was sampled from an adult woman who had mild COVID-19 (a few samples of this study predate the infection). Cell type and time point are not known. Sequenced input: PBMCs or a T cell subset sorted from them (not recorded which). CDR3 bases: TGTGCCAGCTCACCACGGGACAGGGGGCTGGGAAACATTCAGTACTTC. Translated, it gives CASSPRDRGLGNIQYF.